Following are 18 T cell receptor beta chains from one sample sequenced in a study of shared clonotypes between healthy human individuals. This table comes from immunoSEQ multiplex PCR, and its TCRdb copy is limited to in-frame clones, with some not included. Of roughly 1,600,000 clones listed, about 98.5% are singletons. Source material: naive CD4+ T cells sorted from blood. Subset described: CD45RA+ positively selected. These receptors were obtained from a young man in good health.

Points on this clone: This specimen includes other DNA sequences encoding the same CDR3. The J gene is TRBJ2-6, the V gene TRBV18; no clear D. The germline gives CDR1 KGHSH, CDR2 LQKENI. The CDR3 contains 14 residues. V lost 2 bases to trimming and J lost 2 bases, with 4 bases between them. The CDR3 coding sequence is TGTGCCAGCTCACCAAGCGCTGGGGCCAACGTCCTGACTTTC. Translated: CASSPSAGANVLTF.

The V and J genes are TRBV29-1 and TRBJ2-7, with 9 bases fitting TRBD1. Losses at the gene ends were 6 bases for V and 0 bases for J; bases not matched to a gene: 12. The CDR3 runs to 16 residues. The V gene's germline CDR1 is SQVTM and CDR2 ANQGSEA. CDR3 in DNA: TGCAGCGTCGAATTCGACAGGGGGTTGAGCTCCTACGAGCAGTACTTC. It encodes CSVEFDRGLSSYEQYF.

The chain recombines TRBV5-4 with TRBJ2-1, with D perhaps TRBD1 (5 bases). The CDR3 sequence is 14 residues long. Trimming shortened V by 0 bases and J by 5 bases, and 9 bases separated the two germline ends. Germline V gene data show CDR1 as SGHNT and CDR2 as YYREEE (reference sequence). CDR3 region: CASSLAQGHNEQFF. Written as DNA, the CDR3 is TGTGCCAGCAGCTTGGCGCAGGGCCACAATGAGCAGTTCTTC.

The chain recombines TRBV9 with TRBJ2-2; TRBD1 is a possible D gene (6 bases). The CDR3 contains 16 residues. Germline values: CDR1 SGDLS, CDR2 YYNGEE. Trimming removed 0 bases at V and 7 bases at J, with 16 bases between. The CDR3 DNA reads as TGTGCCAGCAGCGTAGCTGAAGGCAGGGGCAGCGGGGAGCTGTTTTTT. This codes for CASSVAEGRGSGELFF.

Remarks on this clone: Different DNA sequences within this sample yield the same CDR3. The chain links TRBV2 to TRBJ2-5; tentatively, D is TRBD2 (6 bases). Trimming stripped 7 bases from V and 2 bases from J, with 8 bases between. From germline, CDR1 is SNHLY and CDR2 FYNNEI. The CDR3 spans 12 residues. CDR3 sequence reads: CASNREQETQYF. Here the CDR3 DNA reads TGTGCCAGCAATCGGGAGCAAGAGACCCAGTACTTC.

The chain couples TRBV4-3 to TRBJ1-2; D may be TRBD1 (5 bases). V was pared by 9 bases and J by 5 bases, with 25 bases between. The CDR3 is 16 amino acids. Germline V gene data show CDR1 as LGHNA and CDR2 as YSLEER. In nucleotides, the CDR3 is TGCGCCAGGACTAAAGACAAACTACTCCAGGGTTATGGCTACACCTTC. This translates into CARTKDKLLQGYGYTF.

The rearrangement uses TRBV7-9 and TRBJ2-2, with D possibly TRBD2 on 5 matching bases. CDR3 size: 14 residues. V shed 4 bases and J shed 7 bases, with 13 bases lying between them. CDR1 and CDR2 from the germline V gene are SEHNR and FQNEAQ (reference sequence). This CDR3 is CASSSRGTHGELFF. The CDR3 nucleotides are TGTGCCAGCAGCTCCCGGGGTACCCACGGGGAGCTGTTTTTT. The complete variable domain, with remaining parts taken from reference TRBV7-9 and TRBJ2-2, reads DTGVSQNPRHKITKRGQNVTFRCDPISEHNRLYWYRQTLGQGPEFLTYFQNEAQLEKSRLLSDRFSAERPKGSFSTLEIQRTEQGDSAMYLCASSSRGTHGELFFGEGSRLTVL.

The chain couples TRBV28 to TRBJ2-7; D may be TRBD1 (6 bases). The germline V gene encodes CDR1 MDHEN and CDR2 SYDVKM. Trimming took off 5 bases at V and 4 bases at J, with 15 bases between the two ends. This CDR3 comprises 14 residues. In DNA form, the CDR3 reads TGTGCCAGCAGTGGTAACAGGGAGATGTACGAGCAGTACTTC. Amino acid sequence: CASSGNREMYEQYF. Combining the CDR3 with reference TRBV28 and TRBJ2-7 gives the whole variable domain DVKVTQSSRYLVKRTGEKVFLECVQDMDHENMFWYRQDPGLGLRLIYFSYDVKMKEKGDIPEGYSVSREKKERFSLILESASTNQTSMYLCASSGNREMYEQYFGPGTRLTVT.

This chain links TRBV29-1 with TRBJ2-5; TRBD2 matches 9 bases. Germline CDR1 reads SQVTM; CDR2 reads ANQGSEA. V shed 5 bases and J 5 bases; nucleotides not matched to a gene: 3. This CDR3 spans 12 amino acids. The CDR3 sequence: CSVFAGGETQYF. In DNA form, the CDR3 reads TGCAGCGTTTTCGCGGGAGGGGAGACCCAGTACTTC.

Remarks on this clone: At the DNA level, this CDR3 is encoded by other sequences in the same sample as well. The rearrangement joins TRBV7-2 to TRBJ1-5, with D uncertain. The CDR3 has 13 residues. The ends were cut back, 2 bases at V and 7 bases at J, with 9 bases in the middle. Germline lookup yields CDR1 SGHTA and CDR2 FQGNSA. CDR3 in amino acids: CASSLRGNQPQHF. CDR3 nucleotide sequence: TGTGCCAGCAGCTTACGGGGAAACCAGCCCCAGCATTTT.

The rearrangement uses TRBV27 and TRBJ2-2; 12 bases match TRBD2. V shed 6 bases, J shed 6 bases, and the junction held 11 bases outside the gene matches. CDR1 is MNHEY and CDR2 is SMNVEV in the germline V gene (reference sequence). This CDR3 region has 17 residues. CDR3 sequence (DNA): TGTGCCAGCAGCCGACTAGCGGGAGCATTTCGAGCCGGGGAGCTGTTTTTT. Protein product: CASSRLAGAFRAGELFF.

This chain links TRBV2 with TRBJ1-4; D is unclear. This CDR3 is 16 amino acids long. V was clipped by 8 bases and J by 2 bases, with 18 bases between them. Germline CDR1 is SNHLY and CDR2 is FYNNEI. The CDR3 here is CASFSRSFETNEKLFF. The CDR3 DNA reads TGTGCCAGCTTTTCGAGGAGTTTCGAGACTAATGAAAAACTGTTTTTT.

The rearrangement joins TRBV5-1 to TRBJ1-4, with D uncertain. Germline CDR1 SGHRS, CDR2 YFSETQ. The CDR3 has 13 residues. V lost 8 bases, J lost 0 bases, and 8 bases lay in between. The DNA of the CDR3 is TGCGCCAGTCGCCTGGCAACTAATGAAAAACTGTTTTTT. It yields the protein CASRLATNEKLFF.

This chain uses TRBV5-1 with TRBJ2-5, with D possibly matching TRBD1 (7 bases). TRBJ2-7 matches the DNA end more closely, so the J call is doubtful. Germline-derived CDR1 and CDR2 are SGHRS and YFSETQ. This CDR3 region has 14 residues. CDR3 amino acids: CASSHAGQTYEQYF. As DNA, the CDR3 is TGCGCCAGCAGCCACGCGGGACAGACCTACGAGCAGTACTTC.

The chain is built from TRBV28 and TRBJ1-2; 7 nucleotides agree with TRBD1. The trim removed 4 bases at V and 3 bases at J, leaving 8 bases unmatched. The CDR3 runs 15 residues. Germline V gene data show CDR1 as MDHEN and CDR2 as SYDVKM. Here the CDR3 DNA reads TGTGCCAGCAGTTACTGGACAGGAGCCTACTATGGCTACACCTTC. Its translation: CASSYWTGAYYGYTF.

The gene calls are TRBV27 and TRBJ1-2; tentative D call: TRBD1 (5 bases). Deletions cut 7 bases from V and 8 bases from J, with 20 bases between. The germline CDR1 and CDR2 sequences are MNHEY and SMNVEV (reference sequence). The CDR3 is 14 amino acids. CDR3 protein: CASTRFGTIGGYTF. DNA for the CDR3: TGTGCCAGCACCAGGTTCGGGACGATCGGGGGCTACACCTTC.

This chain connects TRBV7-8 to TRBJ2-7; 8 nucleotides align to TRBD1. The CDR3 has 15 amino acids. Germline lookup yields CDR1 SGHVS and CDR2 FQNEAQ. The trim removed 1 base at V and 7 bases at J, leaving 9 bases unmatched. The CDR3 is CASSLVLSDRAEQYF. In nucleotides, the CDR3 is TGTGCCAGCAGCTTAGTCCTCTCGGACAGGGCAGAGCAGTACTTC.

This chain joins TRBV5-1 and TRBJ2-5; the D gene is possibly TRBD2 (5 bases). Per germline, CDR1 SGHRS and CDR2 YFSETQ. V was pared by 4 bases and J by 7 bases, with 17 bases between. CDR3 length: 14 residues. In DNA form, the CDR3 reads TGCGCCAGCAGCGCGACTACCCAGAGGAGGACCCAGTACTTC. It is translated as CASSATTQRRTQYF.